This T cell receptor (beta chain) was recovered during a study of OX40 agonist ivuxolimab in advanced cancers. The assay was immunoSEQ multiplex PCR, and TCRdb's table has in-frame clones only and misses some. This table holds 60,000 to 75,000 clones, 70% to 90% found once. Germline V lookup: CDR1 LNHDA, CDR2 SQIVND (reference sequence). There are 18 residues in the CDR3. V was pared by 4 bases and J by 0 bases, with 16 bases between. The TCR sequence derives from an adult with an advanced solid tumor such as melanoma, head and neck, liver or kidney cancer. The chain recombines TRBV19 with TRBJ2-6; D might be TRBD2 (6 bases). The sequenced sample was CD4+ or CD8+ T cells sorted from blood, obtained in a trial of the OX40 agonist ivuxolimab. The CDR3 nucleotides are TGTGCCAGTAGTAGCCCACCGGGAGCCAGCTCTGGGGCCAACGTCCTGACTTTC. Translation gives CASSSPPGASSGANVLTF.